This is a list of T cell receptor beta chains from one sample in a study of T-cell memory formation after mild COVID-19. In TCRdb, the 5' RACE reads were re-called with MiXCR into one record per CDR3 protein. The sample contains 50,000 to 75,000 distinct CDR3 sequences, about 9.4% of which appear only once. Input material: PBMCs or a T cell subset sorted from them (not recorded which). These TCRs come from a man younger than 35 who had mild COVID-19 (a few samples of this study predate the infection). Cell type and time point are not known. Each CDR3 is given with its conserved first and last residue. D genes are given only for firm matches. Not all rows give a size; the values are once, few, many and, for expanded clones, a class.

clone size | D gene | J gene | V gene | CDR3 protein | CDR3 DNA
few | . | TRBJ2-7 | TRBV12-3/TRBV12-4 | CASSLTEFYEQYF | TGTGCCAGCAGTTTAACAGAGTTCTACGAGCAGTACTTC
few | . | TRBJ2-5 | TRBV7-6 | CASSLAGQMGETQYF | TGTGCCAGCAGCTTAGCCGGGCAGATGGGAGAGACCCAGTACTTC
few | . | TRBJ2-4 | TRBV7-2 | CASSPTRGSAGNIQYF | TGTGCCAGCAGCCCTACGCGGGGATCCGCGGGGAACATTCAGTACTTC
many | TRBD2 | TRBJ2-3 | TRBV7-2 | CASSSTGTSGVDTQYF | TGTGCCAGCAGCTCCACCGGGACTAGCGGGGTTGATACGCAGTATTTT
few | TRBD2 | TRBJ2-2 | TRBV19 | CASTRGGTGELFF | TGTGCCAGTACCCGGGGAGGGACCGGGGAGCTGTTTTTT
few | TRBD1 | TRBJ2-4 | TRBV5-1 | CASSSLGGGRNIQYF | TGCGCCAGCAGCTCCTTAGGGGGCGGCCGAAACATTCAGTACTTC
few | . | TRBJ1-1 | TRBV20-1 | CSGTGSNTEAFF | TGCAGCGGAACCGGATCGAACACTGAAGCTTTCTTT
. | TRBD2 | TRBJ2-3 | TRBV25-1 | CASSELAGAYTDTQYF | TGTGCCAGCAGCGAATTAGCGGGGGCCTACACAGATACGCAGTATTTT
few | . | TRBJ1-2 | TRBV9 | CASSVGGPIEGGYTF | TGTGCCAGCAGCGTAGGGGGTCCGATCGAGGGTGGCTACACCTTC
. | . | TRBJ2-3 | TRBV6-2/TRBV6-3 | CASSSGRSTDTQYF | TGTGCCAGCAGTTCGGGGCGGAGCACAGATACGCAGTATTTT
. | TRBD2 | TRBJ2-4 | TRBV7-3 | CASSPTSGGVKNIQYF | TGTGCCAGCAGCCCGACTAGCGGGGGGGTTAAAAACATTCAGTACTTC
. | . | TRBJ1-6 | TRBV7-8 | CASSPMGSRNSPLHF | TGTGCCAGCAGCCCCATGGGGTCAAGGAATTCACCCCTCCACTTT
. | . | TRBJ2-5 | TRBV5-1 | CASSAEVETQYF | TGCGCCAGCAGCGCGGAGGTGGAGACCCAGTACTTC
. | TRBD2 | TRBJ2-1 | TRBV20-1 | CSAGPRAGAYNEQFF | TGCAGTGCCGGACCCCGGGCGGGGGCCTACAATGAGCAGTTCTTC
. | . | TRBJ2-4 | TRBV7-2 | CASSPPGSIAKNIQYF | TGTGCCAGCAGCCCCCCCGGGTCGATAGCCAAAAACATTCAGTACTTC
many | TRBD2 | TRBJ2-5 | TRBV3-1 | CASSPPGLAKETQYF | TGTGCCAGCAGCCCACCGGGACTAGCGAAAGAGACCCAGTACTTC